This TCR beta chain was sequenced in a study of T cell repertoires in cytomegalovirus infection. Study context: Based on public TCR beta signatures, there were indications of CMV infection and of a matching HLA type.

This CDR3 is built from 12 residues. Deletions cut 2 bases from V and 3 bases from J, with 7 bases between. The germline V gene encodes CDR1 GTSNPN and CDR2 SVGIG (reference sequence). Study-level findings and limits: Summed public TCR beta family frequency identified CMV carriers bearing the relevant HLA. In two of eight donors, the top clonotype was HLA-C-restricted CMV-specific.

In TCRdb, the reads were re-called with MiXCR into one record per CDR3 protein. Counted here are about 740,000 distinct CDR3 sequences, about 33% occurring once; the ten biggest clones make up approximately 18%. This clonotype is a singleton in its sample. No antigen is known for it. The receptor's source is a human donor in good health (CMV status not recorded). Some clones in this sample may be carry-over from other donors' samples. This sample comprised cultured PBMCs, obtained from culture after CMV antigen stimulation. The V and J genes are TRBV30 and TRBJ1-1, with D perhaps TRBD1 (5 bases). The DNA for the CDR3 is TGTGCCTGGAGTAGAGGGGACACTGAAGCTTTCTTT. It encodes CAWSRGDTEAFF.